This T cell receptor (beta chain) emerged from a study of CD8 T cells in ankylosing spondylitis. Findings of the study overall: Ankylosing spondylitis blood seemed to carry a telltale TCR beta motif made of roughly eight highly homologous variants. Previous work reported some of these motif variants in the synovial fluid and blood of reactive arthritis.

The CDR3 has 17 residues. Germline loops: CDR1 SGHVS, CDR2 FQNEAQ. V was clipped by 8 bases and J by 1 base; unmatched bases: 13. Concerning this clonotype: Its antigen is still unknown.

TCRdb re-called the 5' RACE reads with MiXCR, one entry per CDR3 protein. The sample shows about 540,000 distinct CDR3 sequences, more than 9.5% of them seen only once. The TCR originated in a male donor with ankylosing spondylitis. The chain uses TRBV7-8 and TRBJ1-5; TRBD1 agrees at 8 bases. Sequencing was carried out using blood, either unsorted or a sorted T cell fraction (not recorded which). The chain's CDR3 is CASVRGDRSSSNQPQHF. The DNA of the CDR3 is TGTGCCAGCGTTAGGGGGGACAGGAGTTCAAGCAATCAGCCCCAGCATTTT. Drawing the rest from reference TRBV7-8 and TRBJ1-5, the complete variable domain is GAGVSQSPRYKVAKRGQDVALRCDPISGHVSLFWYQQALGQGPEFLTYFQNEAQLDKSGLPSDRFFAERPEGSVSTLKIQRTQQEDSAVYLCASVRGDRSSSNQPQHFGDGTRLSIL.